These 13 T cell receptor beta chains originate from one sample sequenced in a study of blood T cells in healthy people across ages (dated by TCRdb to about 2015). The library came from 5' RACE. Sequencing was carried out with an Illumina HiSeq 2500. A second roughly 7 to 12 cycle PCR used a sample-barcoded 5' primer and a J-beta primer mix. TCRdb trimmed the raw reads at Q25, called clones with MiXCR and kept productive beta chains. Entries are consolidated by CDR3 protein sequence, retaining the most common genes and DNA. For this sample there are roughly 700,000 distinct CDR3 sequences; about 52% appear just once. The ten largest clonotypes hold about a third of the sample. Sequences were obtained from blood. The source of these receptors is a woman in her sixties or seventies in good health.

The sample holds a few counts of this clonotype. This chain joins TRBV12-5 and TRBJ2-5; D call uncertain. The CDR3 runs to 13 residues. Trimming took off 6 bases at V and 5 bases at J, with 13 bases between the two ends. From germline, CDR1 is LGHNT and CDR2 FRNRAP. CDR3 protein: CASGLNRMETQYF. The CDR3 coding sequence is TGTGCTAGTGGACTTAACCGGATGGAGACCCAGTACTTC.

Worth noting for this clonotype: No conserved phenylalanine or tryptophan ends this CDR3, so it is likely a read error. The chain is built from TRBV29-1 and TRBJ1-2; D call uncertain. This CDR3 spans 11 amino acids. V was pared by 3 bases and J by 6 bases, with 8 bases between. Germline CDR1 reads SQVTM; CDR2 reads ANQGSEA. The DNA for the CDR3 is TGCAGCGTTGACTTAGGGCATGGCTACACCCTC. Amino acid sequence: CSVDLGHGYTL.

The genes are TRBV29-1 and TRBJ2-1, with 12 nucleotides matching TRBD2. The V and J ends lost 8 bases and 8 bases, in that order; junction bases with no gene match: 16. The CDR3 spans 16 residues. Germline values: CDR1 SQVTM, CDR2 ANQGSEA. DNA of the CDR3: TGCAGCTTCTCGGGGTCATCTAGCGGGAGGGGGGATGAGCAGTTCTTC. Residues: CSFSGSSSGRGDEQFF.

This clonotype was observed a few times. The rearrangement links TRBV29-1 to TRBJ2-7, with D unresolved. The CDR3 has 13 residues. Germline CDR1 and CDR2: SQVTM and ANQGSEA. V was pared by 1 base and J by 1 base, with 8 bases between. CDR3 nucleotide sequence: TGCAGCGTTGAAGGTGAACAGTCCTACGAGCAGTACTTC. It specifies CSVEGEQSYEQYF.

This clonotype was picked up a small number of times. V gene TRBV4-3 combines with J gene TRBJ2-1, with a weak D call TRBD2 (5 bases). This CDR3 region has 15 residues. Trimming removed 2 bases from V and 3 bases from J, with 11 bases in between. Germline CDR1 reads LGHNA; CDR2 reads YSLEER. This CDR3 reads CASSQRRGSYNEQFF. The CDR3 bases are TGCGCCAGCAGCCAAAGGCGAGGGAGCTACAATGAGCAGTTCTTC.

The CDR3 coding sequence is TGTGCCAGCAGCCAGGCTGGGAATACGCAGTATTTT. Amino acids: CASSQAGNTQYF. This chain connects TRBV3-1 to TRBJ2-3; unclear D gene. Germline V gene data show CDR1 as LGHDT and CDR2 as YNNKEL (reference sequence). Trimming stripped 3 bases from V and 7 bases from J, with 8 bases between. The CDR3 is 12 residues long.

J is TRBJ2-1 and V is TRBV29-1; the match to TRBD2 covers 8 bases. This CDR3 is built from 16 residues. CDR1 SQVTM and CDR2 ANQGSEA come from the germline V gene. The J segment lost 2 bases and the V segment lost 3 bases, leaving 9 bases of the junction unmatched. Written as DNA, the CDR3 is TGCAGCGTTGAGGATGAAGCGGGAGCAACCTACAATGAGCAGTTCTTC. Translating it yields CSVEDEAGATYNEQFF.

The sample holds a few counts of this clonotype. The CDR3 loop is CASSAAGTYYEQYF. The CDR3 DNA is TGTGCCAGCAGCGCAGCCGGGACTTACTACGAGCAGTACTTC. This sequence joins TRBV7-2 and TRBJ2-7; a possible D gene is TRBD2 (6 bases). This CDR3 has 14 residues. Germline lookup yields CDR1 SGHTA and CDR2 FQGNSA. V was clipped by 5 bases and J by 3 bases, with 14 bases between them.

The chain is built from TRBV20-1 and TRBJ2-1; 7 bases are shared with TRBD2. There are 16 residues in the CDR3. Germline V gives CDR1 DFQATT, CDR2 SNEGSKA (reference sequence). After removal of 4 bases from V and 7 bases from J, the junction contained 16 bases not matched to a gene. This CDR3 reads CSATLIGRGRSNEQFF. DNA of the CDR3: TGCAGTGCTACCCTCATTGGCCGCGGGAGAAGTAATGAGCAGTTCTTC.

The chain is built from TRBV11-1 and TRBJ2-1; 10 nucleotides align to TRBD2. The DNA end is a closer match to TRBJ2-7, so the J assignment may be wrong. The length of the CDR3 is 15 residues. Germline CDR1 and CDR2: SGHAT and FQDESV (reference sequence). The chain's CDR3 is CASSLLAGPNNEQYF. DNA of the CDR3: TGTGCCAGCAGCCTACTAGCGGGGCCTAACAATGAGCAGTACTTC.

This clonotype occurred a few times. This sequence joins TRBV29-1 and TRBJ2-7, with 7 bases identical to TRBD1. The CDR3 consists of 12 residues. J gave up 5 bases and V 4 bases, and 5 bases lay outside the gene matches. The V gene's germline CDR1 is SQVTM and CDR2 ANQGSEA. The CDR3 loop is CSVGQGNNEQYF. Here the CDR3 DNA reads TGCAGCGTTGGACAGGGTAACAACGAGCAGTACTTC.

With regard to this clonotype: The junction shows a germline mismatch at one end, possibly a read error. The chain combines TRBV28 with TRBJ2-7, with D unresolved. The V gene's germline CDR1 is MDHEN and CDR2 SYDVKM. The CDR3 sequence is 13 residues long. The CDR3: CACSLTESYEQCF. The CDR3 DNA sequence: TGTGCCTGCAGTTTAACAGAATCCTACGAGCAGTGCTTC.

This clonotype showed up just a few times. This chain connects TRBV29-1 to TRBJ1-5; a possible D gene is TRBD1 (5 bases). CDR1 and CDR2 (germline): SQVTM, ANQGSEA. V gave up 6 bases and J gave up 5 bases, with 20 bases separating them. This CDR3 has 15 amino acids. For the CDR3, the DNA is TGCAGCGTCCAGGCCGGGGGGGGAATGGATCAGCCCCAGCATTTT. It is translated as CSVQAGGGMDQPQHF. Complete variable domain (other parts from reference TRBV29-1 and TRBJ1-5): SAVISQKPSRDICQRGTSLTIQCQVDSQVTMMFWYRQQPGQSLTLIATANQGSEATYESGFVIDKFPISRPNLTFSTLTVSNMSPEDSSIYLCSVQAGGGMDQPQHFGDGTRLSIL.